These 29 T cell receptor beta chains share one sample of origin, sequenced in a study of cytomegalovirus exposure and HLA in healthy donors. The PCR was carried out with 60 Vbeta primers and 13 Jbeta primers. The protocol was immunoSEQ multiplex PCR, while the TCRdb copy is restricted to in-frame clones and leaves out a portion. This repertoire includes 68,000 or so clones. The specimen sequenced was PBMCs. Receptors originate from a boy aged 5-17 years in good health and CMV-seronegative.

This chain uses TRBV25-1 with TRBJ1-1; TRBD1 agrees at 8 bases. V shed 7 bases and J 4 bases; nucleotides not matched to a gene: 17. The length of the CDR3 is 17 residues. CDR1 is MGHDK, CDR2 SYGVNS, per germline. CDR3: CASNGVSKDRVSTEAFF. The CDR3 DNA reads as TGTGCCAGCAATGGAGTGTCAAAGGACAGGGTAAGCACTGAAGCTTTCTTT. Drawing the rest from reference TRBV25-1 and TRBJ1-1, the complete variable domain is EADIYQTPRYLVIGTGKKITLECSQTMGHDKMYWYQQDPGMELHLIHYSYGVNSTEKGDLSSESTVSRIRTEHFPLTLESARPSHTSQYLCASNGVSKDRVSTEAFFGQGTRLTVV.

The chain joins TRBV19 to TRBJ1-5; the D gene is possibly TRBD1 (6 bases). Trimming shortened V by 7 bases and J by 7 bases, and 23 bases separated the two germline ends. CDR3 length: 16 residues. CDR1 is LNHDA and CDR2 is SQIVND in the germline V gene (reference sequence). The CDR3 coding sequence is TGTGCCAGTATGTTGTCGCGGGGGGCCTTTGGGCAGCCCCAGCATTTT. Amino acid sequence: CASMLSRGAFGQPQHF.

This chain joins TRBV9 and TRBJ2-5; 8 nucleotides line up with TRBD2. The CDR3 consists of 16 residues. The ends lost 0 bases at V and 4 bases at J; junction bases unmatched: 8. Germline values: CDR1 SGDLS, CDR2 YYNGEE. The chain's CDR3 is CASSVGVAGSVETQYF. The CDR3 DNA follows: TGTGCCAGCAGCGTAGGGGTAGCGGGGAGCGTAGAGACCCAGTACTTC. The whole variable domain, filled in from reference TRBV9 and TRBJ2-5, reads DSGVTQTPKHLITATGQRVTLRCSPRSGDLSVYWYQQSLDQGLQFLIQYYNGEERAKGNILERFSAQQFPDLHSELNLSSLELGDSALYFCASSVGVAGSVETQYFGPGTRLLVL.

The rearrangement joins TRBV29-1 to TRBJ2-1, with 8 nucleotides matching TRBD1. V shed 3 bases and J 6 bases; nucleotides not matched to a gene: 4. The CDR3 is 13 amino acids. CDR1 and CDR2 (germline): SQVTM, ANQGSEA. The CDR3 coding sequence is TGCAGCGTTGACGGACAGGGAGGCAATGAGCAGTTCTTC. Translated, it gives CSVDGQGGNEQFF.

The V call is TRBV30, the J call TRBJ1-4; 7 bases match TRBD1. This CDR3 is built from 16 residues. The trim removed 1 base at V and 3 bases at J, leaving 8 bases unmatched. Germline values: CDR1 GTSNPN, CDR2 SVGIG (reference sequence). CDR3 coding DNA: TGTGCCTGGAGTGGGAGGGGGCGAAATGCTAATGAAAAACTGTTTTTT. Protein product: CAWSGRGRNANEKLFF.

V gene TRBV7-2 combines with J gene TRBJ2-1; D ambiguous. The germline V gene has CDR1 SGHTA and CDR2 FQGNSA. Trimming removed 4 bases at V and 10 bases at J, with 14 bases between. This CDR3 comprises 13 residues. The chain's CDR3 is CASSSPNTQEQFF. CDR3 nucleotide sequence: TGTGCCAGCAGCTCGCCCAACACCCAGGAGCAGTTCTTC.

The chain carries TRBV27 and TRBJ2-7, with TRBD2 matching 7 bases. J gave up 3 bases and V 5 bases, and 10 bases lay outside the gene matches. This CDR3 spans 15 amino acids. CDR1 is MNHEY and CDR2 is SMNVEV in the germline V gene (reference sequence). The CDR3 DNA follows: TGTGCCAGCAGTGTACGGACTAGGGATTTCTACGAGCAGTACTTC. This sequence encodes CASSVRTRDFYEQYF.

V and J are TRBV18 and TRBJ2-2; TRBD1 is a possible D gene (6 bases). The CDR3 totals 17 residues. Germline V gene data show CDR1 as KGHSH and CDR2 as LQKENI. Trimming took off 1 base at V and 5 bases at J, with 17 bases between the two ends. This CDR3 is CASSPRGRGIGTGELFF. The CDR3 nucleotides read TGTGCCAGCTCACCACGCGGCAGGGGAATAGGGACCGGGGAGCTGTTTTTT.

The chain links TRBV6-1 to TRBJ1-5; D gene uncertain. Germline V gene data show CDR1 as MNHNS and CDR2 as SASEGT. This CDR3 is 13 amino acids long. Trimming shortened V by 5 bases and J by 1 base, and 6 bases separated the two germline ends. CDR3 loop: CASSIQSNQPQHF. In nucleotides, the CDR3 is TGTGCCAGCAGTATACAGAGCAATCAGCCCCAGCATTTT.

CDR3 sequence (DNA): TGTGCCAGCAGCCCTCGGGACACCATCTATTCACCCCTCCACTTT. Its translation is CASSPRDTIYSPLHF. The gene calls are TRBV7-8 and TRBJ1-6, with D tentatively TRBD1 (6 bases). Germline V CDR1 and CDR2: SGHVS, FQNEAQ. Trimming shortened V by 5 bases and J by 8 bases, and 16 bases separated the two germline ends. The length of the CDR3 is 15 residues.

The rearrangement links TRBV30 to TRBJ2-7; 8 nucleotides agree with TRBD1. The CDR3 sequence is 14 residues long. Germline V CDR1 and CDR2: GTSNPN, SVGIG (reference sequence). With V trimmed by 4 bases and J by 2 bases, 7 bases remained unmatched. CDR3 nucleotide sequence: TGTGCCTGGAAGTGGCAGGGGGCGACCTACGAGCAGTACTTC. It translates to CAWKWQGATYEQYF.

The chain's CDR3 is CASSLLISSGQPQHF. In DNA, the CDR3 is TGTGCCAGCAGCTTGTTAATAAGTTCGGGTCAGCCCCAGCATTTT. The chain couples TRBV5-6 to TRBJ1-5; no clear D. Trimming cost V 1 base and J 6 bases, with 14 bases left between them. This CDR3 region has 15 residues. Germline CDR1 is SGHDT and CDR2 is YYEEEE.

The rearrangement uses TRBV30 and TRBJ1-1; D possibly corresponds to TRBD1 (5 bases). Germline V gene lookup returns CDR1 GTSNPN and CDR2 SVGIG (reference sequence). The CDR3 has 17 residues. V lost 0 bases and J lost 1, with 18 bases in between. The CDR3 DNA follows: TGTGCCTGGAGTGTAGGGCGTAGTAGGGGATGGAACACTGAAGCTTTCTTT. Protein: CAWSVGRSRGWNTEAFF.

V usage is TRBV11-3 and J usage is TRBJ2-7, with TRBD1 identical over 11 bases. Germline loops: CDR1 SGHNT, CDR2 YENEEA. This CDR3 has 15 amino acids. The V segment lost 6 bases and the J segment 7 bases; nucleotides outside the gene matches: 11. The CDR3 loop is CASSLGGTGGSEQYF. As DNA, the CDR3 is TGTGCCAGCAGTCTGGGGGGGACAGGGGGGTCGGAGCAGTACTTC.

The chain uses TRBV7-2 and TRBJ1-1; D uncertain. Germline-derived CDR1 and CDR2 are SGHTA and FQGNSA. With 8 bases removed from V and 8 bases from J, the gap between germline ends came to 15 bases. The CDR3 runs to 12 residues. CDR3 loop: CASVLYFPEAFF. The CDR3 DNA follows: TGTGCCAGCGTCCTCTACTTCCCCGAAGCTTTCTTT.

For the CDR3, the DNA is TGCGCCAGCAGCCAAGCTGGAGACAGGGGCGAAAAACTGTTTTTT. Its translation is CASSQAGDRGEKLFF. V is TRBV4-1 and J is TRBJ1-4; 8 bases map to TRBD1. The germline V gene encodes CDR1 MGHRA and CDR2 YSYEKL. CDR3 length: 15 amino acids. V trimming: 1 base; J trimming: 8 bases; junction bases outside the gene matches: 6.

The V call is TRBV18, the J call TRBJ1-5; TRBD1 might be the D (6 bases). The CDR3 loop spans 16 amino acids. Trimming pared 8 bases from V and 2 bases from J, leaving 19 bases between. From germline, CDR1 is KGHSH and CDR2 LQKENI. CDR3 protein: CASTGTGNMGNQPQHF. CDR3 coding DNA: TGTGCCAGCACAGGAACAGGGAACATGGGCAATCAGCCCCAGCATTTT.

The rearrangement joins TRBV28 to TRBJ2-7, with TRBD1 matching over 8 bases. The CDR3 has 17 residues. V was pared by 4 bases and J by 4 bases, with 15 bases of the junction left unmatched. Germline CDR1 reads MDHEN; CDR2 reads SYDVKM. This chain's CDR3 is CASSSTDRAGFEYEQYF. In DNA form, the CDR3 reads TGTGCCAGCAGTTCCACGGACAGGGCGGGGTTCGAATACGAGCAGTACTTC.

This chain joins TRBV4-3 and TRBJ1-3; D is ambiguous. The length of the CDR3 is 13 residues. Between the trimmed V and J ends, which lost 0 bases and 6 bases, there was a span of 6 bases. Looked up from germline, CDR1 is LGHNA and CDR2 is YSLEER. The CDR3 bases are TGCGCCAGCAGCCAAGATCTTATAAACACCATATATTTT. Its translation is CASSQDLINTIYF.

The chain recombines TRBV7-7 with TRBJ2-7; TRBD1 matches 7 bases. V shed 5 bases and J 1 base; nucleotides not matched to a gene: 11. The CDR3 is made up of 16 amino acids. Germline CDR1 reads SSHAT; CDR2 reads FNYEAQ (reference sequence). Written as DNA, the CDR3 is TGTGCCAGCAGCCTCCCTCGAGGACAGGCGTCCTACGAGCAGTACTTC. Protein sequence: CASSLPRGQASYEQYF. The variable domain in full, completed from reference TRBV7-7 and TRBJ2-7, reads GAGVSQSPRYKVTKRGQDVTLRCDPISSHATLYWYQQALGQGPEFLTYFNYEAQPDKSGLPSDRFSAERPEGSISTLTIQRTEQRDSAMYRCASSLPRGQASYEQYFGPGTRLTVT.

The genes are TRBV6-6 and TRBJ1-5; a possible D gene is TRBD1 (5 bases). Per the germline V gene, CDR1 is MNHNY and CDR2 is SVGAGI (reference sequence). The CDR3 has 14 residues. Trimming pared 6 bases from V and 0 bases from J, leaving 9 bases between. CDR3 in amino acids: CASRPTDSNQPQHF. The CDR3 DNA sequence: TGTGCCAGCAGACCGACAGATAGCAATCAGCCCCAGCATTTT.

V usage is TRBV5-4 and J usage is TRBJ2-7, with TRBD1 identical over 9 bases. Germline CDR1 and CDR2: SGHNT and YYREEE (reference sequence). V was clipped by 4 bases and J by 4 bases; unmatched bases: 9. The CDR3 is made up of 15 amino acids. DNA for the CDR3: TGTGCCAGCAGCACTGCCGGGACAGGGTCATACGAGCAGTACTTC. This codes for CASSTAGTGSYEQYF.

The chain employs TRBV5-8 and TRBJ1-6; no reliable D call. CDR1 is SGHTS, CDR2 YDEGEE, per germline. Trimming cost V 2 bases and J 0 bases, with 6 bases left between them. The CDR3 length is 15 residues. CDR3 sequence reads: CASSFGSSYNSPLHF. CDR3 coding DNA: TGTGCCAGCAGCTTTGGGAGCTCCTATAATTCACCCCTCCACTTT.

The chain links TRBV6-1 to TRBJ1-5, with 7 bases identical to TRBD1. V was pared by 6 bases and J by 7 bases, with 9 bases of the junction left unmatched. The CDR3 consists of 14 residues. The germline V gene encodes CDR1 MNHNS and CDR2 SASEGT. DNA for the CDR3: TGTGCCAGCAGAGGACAGGCAGCGCGACAGCCCCAGCATTTT. This sequence encodes CASRGQAARQPQHF.

Details on this clone: One junction end disagrees with the germline gene, perhaps due to a read error. The chain joins TRBV6-5 to TRBJ2-7; 7 positions agree with TRBD2. This CDR3 comprises 16 residues. Germline V gene lookup returns CDR1 MNHEY and CDR2 SVGAGI. Here the CDR3 reads CASRYSRGGGPGEQYF. CDR3 sequence (DNA): TGTGCCAGCAGGTACTCCCGCGGGGGAGGGCCAGGCGAGCAGTACTTC.

The chain is built from TRBV4-3 and TRBJ2-5; D gene uncertain. TRBJ2-7 matches the DNA end more closely, so the J call is doubtful. This CDR3 has 14 amino acids. CDR1 LGHNA and CDR2 YSLEER come from the germline V gene. As DNA, the CDR3 is TGCGCCAGCAGCCAAGACCGGAGTACTTACGAGCAGTACTTC. The encoded protein is CASSQDRSTYEQYF.

The V gene is TRBV6-4, the J gene TRBJ1-2; D not resolved. V shed 0 bases and J shed 6 bases, with 14 bases lying between them. The length of the CDR3 is 15 residues. The germline V gene encodes CDR1 MRHNA and CDR2 SNTAGT. CDR3 sequence: CASSDSGRWPDGYTF. The CDR3 DNA sequence: TGTGCCAGCAGTGACTCGGGGAGGTGGCCAGATGGCTACACCTTC.

J is TRBJ2-5 and V is TRBV14, with D maybe TRBD1 (6 bases). V was shortened by 7 bases and J by 1 base, with 22 bases between the two germline ends. The CDR3 has 17 amino acids. CDR1 is SGHDN and CDR2 is FVKESK in the germline V gene. This CDR3 reads CASKGLRTTGFQETQYF. The CDR3, as DNA: TGTGCCAGCAAAGGCCTCCGGACCACAGGGTTCCAAGAGACCCAGTACTTC.

This chain links TRBV6-5 with TRBJ1-1, with 10 bases aligning to TRBD1. CDR3 length: 15 residues. Germline assignment: CDR1 MNHEY and CDR2 SVGAGI. With V trimmed by 5 bases and J by 6 bases, 9 bases remained unmatched. The CDR3 region is CASSPSTGGFAEAFF. The CDR3 DNA reads TGTGCCAGCAGTCCTTCGACAGGGGGCTTCGCTGAAGCTTTCTTT.